The 13 T cell receptor beta chains reported below all come from one sample, sequenced in a study of T-cell reconstitution after alpha-beta-depleted transplantation in children. Preparation of the TCRbeta library used unique molecular identifiers. TCRdb analysed the PCR reads with MiXCR anew, one entry per CDR3 protein. Of almost 250,000 distinct CDR3 sequences in the sample, roughly a quarter were seen once. The sample consisted of PBMCs, taken before TCRalphabeta/CD19-depleted stem cell transplant. These receptors originate from a girl aged 2 to 10 with Fanconi anemia, due to receive a stem cell transplant.

This clonotype has more than one count but fewer than ten. This chain uses TRBV21-1 with TRBJ2-7; the tabulated D call, TRBD1, remains unverified against the DNA. TRBV21-1 is an annotated pseudogene. This CDR3 has 17 residues. This CDR3 reads CASSKAIEGRGIYEQYF. The CDR3 DNA reads as TGTGCCAGCAGCAAAGCGATTGAGGGCAGGGGGATCTACGAGCAGTACTTC.

This clonotype was seen many times. The chain uses TRBV29-1 and TRBJ2-7, with D possibly being TRBD1 (6 bases). The V and J ends lost 6 bases and 2 bases respectively, with 11 bases between them. CDR1 is SQVTM and CDR2 is ANQGSEA in the germline V gene. The CDR3 totals 12 residues. CDR3 in DNA: TGCAGCGTGCGACAGGTACCCTACGAGCAGTACTTC. Encoded protein: CSVRQVPYEQYF.

This clonotype was found many times. This chain connects TRBV20-1 to TRBJ1-3; D is perhaps TRBD1 (5 bases). Germline loops: CDR1 DFQATT, CDR2 SNEGSKA (reference sequence). The CDR3 loop spans 16 amino acids. V lost 1 base and J lost 0, with 13 bases in between. The CDR3 sequence: CSARADSRSSGNTIYF. The CDR3 DNA reads TGCAGTGCTAGAGCCGACAGTCGGAGCTCTGGAAACACCATATATTTT.

The V gene is TRBV20-1, the J gene TRBJ2-7; 8 bases fit TRBD1. Germline CDR1 and CDR2: DFQATT and SNEGSKA (reference sequence). The V segment lost 4 bases and the J segment 3 bases; nucleotides outside the gene matches: 8. The CDR3 is 14 residues long. The CDR3 region has the DNA TGCAGTGCTATCCCAGGGGGCCCCTTCTACGAGCAGTACTTC. Its translation: CSAIPGGPFYEQYF.

At least ten counts were recorded for this clonotype. The V call is TRBV15, the J call TRBJ2-6; D is unclear. Germline values: CDR1 LNHNV, CDR2 YYDKDF (reference sequence). CDR3 length: 14 amino acids. V lost 8 bases and J 2 bases, leaving 10 bases between the germline ends. CDR3 DNA sequence: TGTGCCACCTCCGAACCTACTGGGGCCAACGTCCTGACTTTC. This translates into CATSEPTGANVLTF.

This sequence joins TRBV5-1 and TRBJ2-3, with D uncertain. Germline lookup yields CDR1 SGHRS and CDR2 YFSETQ. V shed 0 bases and J shed 5 bases, with 7 bases lying between them. This CDR3 comprises 13 residues. The CDR3 DNA sequence: TGCGCCAGCAGCTTGGGGGTTGGAGATACGCAGTATTTT. It translates to CASSLGVGDTQYF.

The chain carries TRBV14 and TRBJ2-3; either TRBD1 or TRBD2 may fit D (7 bases each). Germline lookup yields CDR1 SGHDN and CDR2 FVKESK. Between the trimmed V and J ends, which lost 0 bases and 4 bases, there was a span of 23 bases. This CDR3 contains 19 residues. CDR3 bases: TGTGCCAGCAGCCAAGATGAATGGGGGGGGACAGACCCGCCAGATACGCAGTATTTT. As protein: CASSQDEWGGTDPPDTQYF.

This clonotype has ten or more counts. This chain uses TRBV12-3 or TRBV12-4 with TRBJ2-7; perhaps D is TRBD1 or TRBD2 (5 bases each). Trimming cost V 5 bases and J 2 bases, with 13 bases left between them. The CDR3 runs to 14 residues. The CDR3 DNA follows: TGTGCCAGCAGTGGGGGTCCTCGGGCCTACGAGCAGTACTTC. Its translation is CASSGGPRAYEQYF.

This clonotype was seen at least ten times. The genes are TRBV5-1 and TRBJ2-1, with D perhaps matching TRBD1 (6 bases). With 10 bases removed from V and 6 bases from J, the gap between germline ends came to 8 bases. CDR3 length: 10 residues. Germline-derived CDR1 and CDR2 are SGHRS and YFSETQ. This CDR3 reads CASQGNEQFF. The CDR3 nucleotides read TGCGCCTCACAGGGCAATGAGCAGTTCTTC.

This clonotype was seen ten or more times. This chain uses TRBV28 with TRBJ2-7; D is unclear. Germline CDR1 is MDHEN and CDR2 is SYDVKM. Trimming left V 3 bases short and J 3 bases short, with 6 bases between. The length of the CDR3 is 12 residues. This CDR3 is CASSFQNYEQYF. The CDR3 DNA follows: TGTGCCAGCAGTTTCCAGAACTACGAGCAGTACTTC.

As regards this clonotype: Mismatch with germline at one junction end may stem from a read error. The V call is TRBV20-1, the J call TRBJ2-3, with a tentative D call TRBD2 (5 bases). The CDR3 is made up of 13 amino acids. Germline values: CDR1 DFQATT, CDR2 SNEGSKA (reference sequence). The DNA for the CDR3 is TGCAGTGCCCCGTCTCCTAGCACAGATACGCAATATTTT. Amino acid sequence: CSAPSPSTDTQYF.

This clonotype was seen many times. The rearrangement joins TRBV15 to TRBJ2-7; perhaps TRBD1 as D (6 bases). Trimming removed 5 bases at V and 1 base at J, with 15 bases between. The CDR3 has 15 residues. CDR1 and CDR2 (germline): LNHNV, YYDKDF (reference sequence). The chain's CDR3 is CATSPRLDSSYEQYF. Here the CDR3 DNA reads TGTGCCACCAGCCCCCGACTGGACAGTTCCTACGAGCAGTACTTC.

This clonotype was counted only a few times. This chain connects TRBV9 to TRBJ1-4, with a tentative D call TRBD1 (5 bases). CDR1 and CDR2 from the germline V gene are SGDLS and YYNGEE. The V end was cut by 0 bases, the J end by 8 bases, with 14 bases between. The CDR3 consists of 15 residues. DNA for the CDR3: TGTGCCAGCAGCGTAGCGACGGGGGAAGGGGAAAAACTGTTTTTT. Translating gives CASSVATGEGEKLFF.